This T cell receptor beta chain is from a study of OX40 agonist ivuxolimab in advanced cancers. Overall study: While on treatment, patients had intravenous ivuxolimab at 0.01 to 10 mg/kg every 2 weeks. General study results and limits: CD4+ and CD8+ T cells in blood underwent clonal expansion by week 6 at 0.1 to 3.0 mg/kg.

Produced via immunoSEQ multiplex PCR; TCRdb's table is partial and in-frame only. The sample has over 55,000 clones, 86% seen once. Concerning this clone: Its antigen is undetermined.

CDR3 length: 12 residues. CDR1 SGHKS and CDR2 YYEKEE come from the germline V gene (reference sequence). Deletions cut 4 bases from V and 9 bases from J, with 11 bases between. This receptor was identified in an adult with an advanced solid tumor such as melanoma, head and neck, liver or kidney cancer. This sequence joins TRBV5-5 and TRBJ2-1, with a possible D match to TRBD1 (5 bases). The sequencing used CD4+ or CD8+ T cells sorted from blood, collected in a trial of the OX40 agonist ivuxolimab. This CDR3 is CASSVTAIEQFF. The CDR3 DNA follows: TGTGCCAGCAGCGTGACAGCGATTGAGCAGTTCTTC.